What follows are 27 T cell receptor beta chains derived from one specimen sequenced in a study of blood T cell repertoires in COVID-19. Some clones are missing from TCRdb's copy, which holds only in-frame ones; the method was immunoSEQ multiplex PCR. The sample lists about 400,000 clones, approximately 89% occurring once. Material for sequencing was PBMCs or T cells enriched from blood (not recorded which). These receptors all come from a woman aged 25 to 39 who had recovered from COVID-19.

This sequence joins TRBV19 and TRBJ1-1; tentatively, D is TRBD1 (6 bases). From germline, CDR1 is LNHDA and CDR2 SQIVND (reference sequence). This CDR3 region has 11 residues. V gave up 4 bases and J gave up 11 bases, with 11 bases separating them. The CDR3 DNA reads TGTGCCAGTAGTAGAAACAGGGAGGCTTTCTTT. Protein: CASSRNREAFF.

The chain links TRBV5-1 to TRBJ2-1; D may be TRBD1 (5 bases). Trimming cost V 2 bases and J 4 bases, with 16 bases left between them. Germline CDR1 is SGHRS and CDR2 is YFSETQ. The CDR3 covers 16 residues. As DNA, the CDR3 is TGCGCCAGCAGCTTACTGGACATTCCCACTTACAATGAGCAGTTCTTC. Encoded protein: CASSLLDIPTYNEQFF.

V and J are TRBV7-9 and TRBJ2-1, with 7 bases that match TRBD2. Germline values: CDR1 SEHNR, CDR2 FQNEAQ (reference sequence). This CDR3 is 17 amino acids long. Losses at the gene ends were 4 bases for V and 0 bases for J; bases not matched to a gene: 9. Here the CDR3 DNA reads TGTGCCAGCAGCTACGGGGGGACTCTGAGCTCCTACAATGAGCAGTTCTTC. Translation: CASSYGGTLSSYNEQFF.

The CDR3 DNA is TGTGCCAGCAGTTACATATTTCGGGAGCGCTACACTGAAGCTTTCTTT. Protein: CASSYIFRERYTEAFF. V usage is TRBV6-2 or TRBV6-3 and J usage is TRBJ1-1; D remains unclear. CDR1 and CDR2 from the germline V gene are MNHEY and SVGEGT. This CDR3 contains 16 residues. V shed 2 bases and J shed 3 bases, with 16 bases lying between them.

The chain is built from TRBV3-1 (or the pseudogene TRBV3-2) and TRBJ1-2, with 7 bases lining up with TRBD1. Germline V gives CDR1 LGHDT, CDR2 YNNKEL (reference sequence). This CDR3 comprises 13 residues. V shed 3 bases, J shed 7 bases, and the junction held 5 bases outside the gene matches. CDR3 in amino acids: CASSQTGFGGYTF. CDR3 sequence (DNA): TGTGCCAGCAGCCAGACAGGGTTCGGTGGCTACACCTTC.

This clone was picked up one time. V usage is TRBV13 and J usage is TRBJ1-6; no definite D call. V lost 0 bases, J lost 10 bases, and 13 bases lay in between. This CDR3 is built from 15 residues. In germline, CDR1 is PRHDT, CDR2 FYEKMQ (reference sequence). The CDR3 DNA reads as TGTGCCAGCAGCTTAGGCCCAGGAAAGGAATCACCCCTCCACTTT. It codes for CASSLGPGKESPLHF.

A single count supports this clone. This chain links TRBV5-1 with TRBJ1-1; 10 nucleotides line up with TRBD1. This CDR3 contains 13 residues. Germline CDR1 is SGHRS and CDR2 is YFSETQ. The V and J ends lost 7 bases and 5 bases, in that order; junction bases with no gene match: 5. CDR3 bases: TGCGCCAGCGGGACAGGGGAGGGGACTGAAGCTTTCTTT. Translating it yields CASGTGEGTEAFF.

The rearrangement links TRBV19 to TRBJ2-5; 10 nucleotides agree with TRBD1. In germline, CDR1 is LNHDA, CDR2 SQIVND (reference sequence). The V segment lost 5 bases and the J segment 0 bases; nucleotides outside the gene matches: 6. CDR3 length equals 16 residues. CDR3 loop: CASSRGTGVNQETQYF. For the CDR3, the DNA is TGTGCCAGTAGTCGGGGGACAGGGGTTAACCAAGAGACCCAGTACTTC.

The chain carries TRBV6-6 and TRBJ2-7, with 8 bases aligning to TRBD2. Germline loops: CDR1 MNHNY, CDR2 SVGAGI (reference sequence). J was trimmed by 6 bases and V by 2 bases; bases with no gene match: 12. The CDR3 has 16 residues. The CDR3 protein is CASSYSSAGGVSEQYF. For the CDR3, the DNA is TGTGCCAGCAGTTACAGTTCGGCGGGAGGTGTGAGCGAGCAGTACTTC.

This clone was recorded only once. The same CDR3 also results from other DNA sequences found in this sample. This chain links TRBV5-1 with TRBJ2-3, with 7 bases that match TRBD2. The CDR3 spans 14 residues. V lost 7 bases to trimming and J lost 0 bases; unmatched junction nucleotides: 5. Germline lookup yields CDR1 SGHRS and CDR2 YFSETQ. CDR3 DNA sequence: TGCGCCAGCTCGCTAGCGGAAAGCACAGATACGCAGTATTTT. Its translation is CASSLAESTDTQYF. Combining the CDR3 with reference TRBV5-1 and TRBJ2-3 gives the whole variable domain KAGVTQTPRYLIKTRGQQVTLSCSPISGHRSVSWYQQTPGQGLQFLFEYFSETQRNKGNFPGRFSGRQFSNSRSEMNVSTLELGDSALYLCASSLAESTDTQYFGPGTRLTVL.

V gene TRBV18 combines with J gene TRBJ1-1; TRBD1 is a possible D gene (6 bases). This CDR3 comprises 15 residues. In germline, CDR1 is KGHSH, CDR2 LQKENI. Trimming left V 6 bases short and J 0 bases short, with 14 bases between. In nucleotides, the CDR3 is TGTGCCAGCTCCTACGGACAGCAAATGAACACTGAAGCTTTCTTT. Translating gives CASSYGQQMNTEAFF.

This chain uses TRBV7-8 with TRBJ1-6; a possible D gene is TRBD1 (5 bases). The CDR3 runs 15 residues. Trimming stripped 5 bases from V and 7 bases from J, with 15 bases between. Germline values: CDR1 SGHVS, CDR2 FQNEAQ. As DNA, the CDR3 is TGTGCCAGCAGCCGGATGGACACTTCAAATTCACCCCTCCACTTT. It yields the protein CASSRMDTSNSPLHF. The whole variable domain, remainder taken from reference TRBV7-8 and TRBJ1-6, is GAGVSQSPRYKVAKRGQDVALRCDPISGHVSLFWYQQALGQGPEFLTYFQNEAQLDKSGLPSDRFFAERPEGSVSTLKIQRTQQEDSAVYLCASSRMDTSNSPLHFGNGTRLTVT.

This chain links TRBV27 with TRBJ1-6; 8 bases align to TRBD1. CDR3 length: 15 residues. Germline values: CDR1 MNHEY, CDR2 SMNVEV (reference sequence). With 5 bases clipped from V and 7 bases from J, the junction kept 7 bases outside the gene matches. The CDR3 bases are TGTGCCAGCAGTGACAGGGGCGCGAGGAATTCACCCCTCCACTTT. This gives the protein CASSDRGARNSPLHF.

V is TRBV2 and J is TRBJ2-3; 8 nucleotides agree with TRBD1. CDR1 and CDR2 (germline): SNHLY, FYNNEI. The CDR3 is 13 residues long. The V and J ends lost 6 bases and 1 base, in that order; junction bases with no gene match: 0. The CDR3 reads CASRTGGTDTQYF. For the CDR3, the DNA is TGTGCCAGCAGGACAGGGGGCACAGATACGCAGTATTTT.

This chain connects TRBV28 to TRBJ1-2; maybe TRBD1 (5 bases). V dropped 3 bases and J dropped 4 bases, with 18 bases sitting between them. CDR3 size: 16 residues. Germline CDR1 MDHEN, CDR2 SYDVKM. The CDR3, as DNA: TGTGCCAGCAGTTTGCGGGGCAGACCTATAAGCTATGGCTACACCTTC. This translates into CASSLRGRPISYGYTF.

The rearrangement joins TRBV25-1 to TRBJ1-5; possibly TRBD1 for D (5 bases). V lost 3 bases, J lost 3 bases, and 9 bases lay in between. This CDR3 has 14 amino acids. Germline assignment: CDR1 MGHDK and CDR2 SYGVNS. The CDR3 spells CASSDRQLNQPQHF. Written as DNA, the CDR3 is TGTGCCAGCAGTGACAGACAGCTCAATCAGCCCCAGCATTTT.

The chain carries TRBV27 and TRBJ2-1, with D maybe TRBD1 (6 bases). CDR1 and CDR2 from the germline V gene are MNHEY and SMNVEV (reference sequence). CDR3 length equals 15 residues. Trimming left V 3 bases short and J 2 bases short, with 11 bases between. CDR3 DNA sequence: TGTGCCAGCAGTTTGACAGGTGTGCCCTACAATGAGCAGTTCTTC. Its protein product is CASSLTGVPYNEQFF.

DNA for the CDR3: TGTGCCAGCAGCTTATCTGGGACAGGGTTTTGGCCCCAGCATTTT. It yields the protein CASSLSGTGFWPQHF. The chain is built from TRBV7-2 and TRBJ1-5, with 9 bases identical to TRBD1. This CDR3 has 15 amino acids. Germline V lookup: CDR1 SGHTA, CDR2 FQGNSA. With 2 bases clipped from V and 9 bases from J, the junction kept 8 bases outside the gene matches.

The chain is built from TRBV30 and TRBJ1-5; unclear D gene. Between the trimmed V and J ends, which lost 0 bases and 7 bases, there was a span of 7 bases. Germline CDR1 reads GTSNPN; CDR2 reads SVGIG (reference sequence). The CDR3 runs to 12 residues. CDR3: CAWSVLPQPQHF. The CDR3, as DNA: TGTGCCTGGAGTGTACTCCCCCAGCCCCAGCATTTT.

The chain joins TRBV19 to TRBJ1-2; TRBD1 matches at 9 bases. V lost 5 bases to trimming and J lost 5 bases; unmatched junction nucleotides: 15. CDR3 length: 17 residues. The germline CDR1 and CDR2 sequences are LNHDA and SQIVND (reference sequence). Here the CDR3 reads CASSPRTGDPRNYGYTF. The CDR3 DNA follows: TGTGCCAGTAGTCCGCGGACAGGGGACCCAAGGAATTATGGCTACACCTTC.

The rearrangement links TRBV29-1 to TRBJ1-1; D unclear. Trimming shortened V by 4 bases and J by 2 bases, and 17 bases separated the two germline ends. Germline loops: CDR1 SQVTM, CDR2 ANQGSEA. CDR3 length: 15 residues. CDR3 coding DNA: TGCAGCGTTGTGCCCGCTAAGACAAGTAACACTGAAGCTTTCTTT. Its translation is CSVVPAKTSNTEAFF.

This chain uses TRBV7-8 with TRBJ2-1, with 9 positions matching TRBD2. Trimming cost V 6 bases and J 6 bases; bases outside gene matches: 9. CDR3 length: 15 amino acids. Germline CDR1 SGHVS, CDR2 FQNEAQ. CDR3 sequence: CASRELAGGSNEQFF. The CDR3 DNA sequence: TGTGCCAGCAGGGAACTTGCGGGGGGGTCCAATGAGCAGTTCTTC.

This clone came up once. The chain recombines TRBV11-1 with TRBJ1-1; tentatively, D is TRBD1 (6 bases). There are 14 residues in the CDR3. V dropped 1 base and J dropped 6 bases, with 12 bases sitting between them. CDR1 is SGHAT and CDR2 is FQDESV in the germline V gene (reference sequence). The CDR3 sequence is CASSLGPRTAEAFF. The CDR3 DNA reads as TGTGCCAGCAGCTTAGGCCCTCGGACAGCTGAAGCTTTCTTT.

This clone was seen only once. The chain is built from TRBV6-2 or TRBV6-3 and TRBJ2-7, with 7 positions matching TRBD2. The germline V gene has CDR1 MNHEY and CDR2 SVGEGT. This CDR3 comprises 16 residues. Trimming cost V 4 bases and J 1 base; bases outside gene matches: 10. The CDR3 bases are TGTGCCAGCAGTTTCCCTGGACTAGAGAGGTCCTACGAGCAGTACTTC. Its protein product is CASSFPGLERSYEQYF.

This sequence joins TRBV30 and TRBJ1-1, with D tentatively TRBD1 (6 bases). Per germline, CDR1 GTSNPN and CDR2 SVGIG (reference sequence). The CDR3 has 12 amino acids. The V end lost 2 bases, the J end lost 10 bases, and 14 bases lay between the germline ends. The CDR3 nucleotides read TGTGCCTGGAGTTTGATACAGGGCGCAGCTTTCTTT. Its protein product is CAWSLIQGAAFF. The entire variable domain, with the rest obtained from reference TRBV30 and TRBJ1-1, is as follows: SQTIHQWPATLVQPVGSPLSLECTVEGTSNPNLYWYRQAAGRGLQLLFYSVGIGQISSEVPQNLSASRPQDRQFILSSKKLLLSDSGFYLCAWSLIQGAAFFGQGTRLTVV.

This clone came up a few times. The chain uses TRBV11-3 and TRBJ1-1; D is undetermined. This CDR3 region has 13 residues. Germline CDR1 SGHNT, CDR2 YENEEA. The V end was cut by 2 bases, the J end by 6 bases, with 10 bases between. CDR3 nucleotides: TGTGCCAGCAGCTTATCTGTTGTCTCTGAAGCTTTCTTT. Its translation: CASSLSVVSEAFF.

This clone has just one count. The J gene is TRBJ1-6, the V gene TRBV30; D ambiguous. Trimming removed 0 bases from V and 10 bases from J, with 10 bases in between. This CDR3 is 13 amino acids long. Looked up from germline, CDR1 is GTSNPN and CDR2 is SVGIG (reference sequence). The CDR3 protein is CAWSVLEISPLHF. The CDR3 DNA reads TGTGCCTGGAGTGTACTAGAAATATCACCCCTCCACTTT.